The 5 T cell receptor beta chains in this list originate from one sample, sequenced in a study of CD8+ T cells in alopecia areata. Specified treatment: oral pan-JAK inhibitor, 5-10 mg twice daily. cDNA prepared by RNA extraction and subsequent reverse transcription served as the template for sequencing. Measured with immunoSEQ multiplex PCR; TCRdb has only the in-frame clones, and not every one. In the table there are over 80,000 clones, about 40% of which are singletons. Sample: CD8+ T cells sorted from blood, taken at week 24, from a patient treated with tofacitinib. The source of these receptors is a human donor with alopecia areata.

This chain joins TRBV4-2 and TRBJ1-2, with D perhaps TRBD1 (6 bases). The CDR3 loop spans 14 amino acids. Trimming stripped 0 bases from V and 3 bases from J, with 8 bases between. CDR1 and CDR2 from the germline V gene are LGHNA and YNFKEQ. In nucleotides, the CDR3 is TGTGCCAGCAGCCAAGATAGGGGGGACTATGGCTACACCTTC. It encodes CASSQDRGDYGYTF.

This chain uses TRBV5-1 with TRBJ2-1; TRBD2 might be the D (5 bases). From germline, CDR1 is SGHRS and CDR2 YFSETQ. This CDR3 is 10 amino acids long. The V gene lost 4 bases and the J gene lost 9 bases, with 5 bases spanning the gap. In nucleotides, the CDR3 is TGCGCCAGCAGCGGGAGTGAGCAGTTCTTC. It encodes CASSGSEQFF.

This clone was observed a handful of times. CDR3 nucleotides: TGTGCCAGCTCACCGAAGGCAGGGGGGATAGCCAAAAACATTCAGTACTTC. Protein product: CASSPKAGGIAKNIQYF. The rearrangement uses TRBV18 and TRBJ2-4; perhaps TRBD1 as D (7 bases). The V end was cut by 3 bases, the J end by 0 bases, with 15 bases between. Germline loops: CDR1 KGHSH, CDR2 LQKENI. The CDR3 spans 17 residues.

V usage is TRBV5-1 and J usage is TRBJ2-1; D gene unclear. Germline values: CDR1 SGHRS, CDR2 YFSETQ. The CDR3 runs 15 residues. V lost 0 bases, J lost 4 bases, and 11 bases lay in between. CDR3 bases: TGCGCCAGCAGCTTGGCGGGTTATCAATACAATGAGCAGTTCTTC. Protein product: CASSLAGYQYNEQFF.

The chain carries TRBV27 and TRBJ2-7; 8 nucleotides agree with TRBD2. There are 17 residues in the CDR3. Germline V gene data show CDR1 as MNHEY and CDR2 as SMNVEV (reference sequence). Trimming at V came to 5 bases and at J to 3 bases, leaving 15 bases not matched to a gene. The CDR3 DNA reads as TGTGCCAGCAGTCTCCAGAAAGCGGGAGTAAGTTTCTACGAGCAGTACTTC. This gives the protein CASSLQKAGVSFYEQYF.